This entry lists 2 T cell receptor beta chains sequenced from one sample in a study of T cells in Graves' hyperthyroidism and ophthalmopathy. There were TCR beta CDR3 regions amplified from RNA transcripts. The TCR CDR3 first-round RT-PCR relied on the HTBI primer set. TCRdb itself ran the multiplex PCR reads through MiXCR, one entry per CDR3 protein. The sample includes about 46,000 distinct CDR3 sequences, roughly 49% seen only once; the top ten take roughly 32%. Input material: peripheral blood or thyroid tissue (not recorded which). Every receptor here comes from a woman between 50 and 59 years old with Graves' hyperthyroidism.

This clonotype was observed a single time. A much larger clonotype is one base distant, so this may be a read error. This chain joins TRBV18 and TRBJ1-3; D not resolved. This CDR3 contains 13 residues. Germline V gene sequence: CDR1 KGHSH, CDR2 LQKENI. The ends were cut back, 7 bases at V and 1 base at J, with 8 bases in the middle. The CDR3 DNA follows: TGTGCCAGCTTACCGACATCTGGAAACACCATATATTTT. It is translated as CASLPTSGNTIYF.

CDR3 sequence: CAIRAAGGKQPQHF. CDR3 nucleotide sequence: TGTGCCATCAGGGCCGCAGGGGGTAAACAGCCCCAGCATTTT. The rearrangement joins TRBV10-3 to TRBJ1-5, with 7 positions matching TRBD1. The germline CDR1 and CDR2 sequences are ENHRY and SYGVKD. The trim removed 6 bases at V and 7 bases at J, leaving 9 bases unmatched. This CDR3 has 14 residues.